This T cell receptor beta chain is drawn from a study of blood T cell repertoires in COVID-19. V dropped 5 bases and J dropped 2 bases, with 12 bases sitting between them. CDR1 and CDR2 (germline): SGHDN, FVKESK. The CDR3 has 14 amino acids. This table comes from immunoSEQ multiplex PCR, and its TCRdb copy is limited to in-frame clones, with some not included. The table shows 150,000 or so clones, with roughly 84% occurring only once. The receptor was derived from a woman between 45 and 60 years old with COVID-19, enrolled during active disease. This chain connects TRBV14 to TRBJ2-5; possible D gene TRBD2, 5 bases. Sequenced sample: peripheral blood. The CDR3, as DNA: TGTGCCAGCAGCTCGGGAAGGTCACAAGAGACCCAGTACTTC. Its protein product is CASSSGRSQETQYF.